This T cell receptor beta chain was sequenced for a study of blood T cells in healthy people across ages. Study-level points and caveats: A strong correlation between TCR beta diversity and naive T cell percentage was seen. Reliance upon unsorted PBMCs precluded definitive naive versus antigen-experienced comparison.

A word on this clonotype: Its antigen is not known.

The CDR3 totals 16 residues. Germline CDR1 reads MNHNS; CDR2 reads SASEGT. With each sample, at least 5 micrograms of total RNA were extracted. Through a sample-barcoded 5' primer and a J-beta primer mix, a second PCR was run for roughly 7 to 12 cycles. Through a template-switch adaptor with 12 random nucleotides, each cDNA molecule received a tag. Each CDR3 protein is one row after TCRdb ran MiXCR on the 5' RACE reads. The sample holds roughly 500,000 distinct CDR3 sequences, approximately 27% seen once. The chain recombines TRBV6-1 with TRBJ2-5, with 10 bases matching TRBD2. The J call may be mistaken, given a closer DNA end match to TRBJ2-7. This sequence was found in a woman aged 70 to 79 in good health. The specimen was blood. The CDR3, as DNA: TGTGCCAGCAGTGAATTTCCTAGCGGGAGTGCCCACGAGCAGTACTTC. Translation gives CASSEFPSGSAHEQYF.